The rows below give T cell receptor beta chains drawn from one sample of a study of blood T cell repertoires in COVID-19. Method: immunoSEQ multiplex PCR; TCRdb's copy keeps in-frame clones and lacks some. The sample contains under 200,000 clones, approximately 85% of which appear only once. The material sequenced was peripheral blood. All receptors come from a man in his forties with acute or convalescent COVID-19. Both conserved end residues are part of each CDR3. Each record gives: CDR3 protein, CDR3 DNA, D gene, J gene, clone size, V gene. D genes are given only for firm matches. Rows may omit the clone size; those that give it use once, few, many or a size class.

CDR3: CASSQRTGKVADTQYF
DNA: TGCGCCAGCAGCCAACGTACAGGGAAGGTTGCGGATACGCAGTATTTT
D: NA
J: TRBJ2-3
size: NA
V: TRBV4-3

CDR3: CASSVTGGSYEQYF
DNA: TGTGCCAGCAGCGTAACAGGGGGCTCCTACGAGCAGTACTTC
D: TRBD1
J: TRBJ2-7
size: few
V: TRBV5-4

CDR3: CASSLGGTAQETQYF
DNA: TGTGCCAGCAGCTTAGGGGGGACAGCGCAAGAGACCCAGTACTTC
D: TRBD1
J: TRBJ2-5
size: NA
V: TRBV11-3

CDR3: CASSPGGETGNTIYF
DNA: TGTGCCAGCAGCCCTGGTGGGGAGACTGGAAACACCATATATTTT
D: NA
J: TRBJ1-3
size: NA
V: TRBV5-4

CDR3: CASSSQAQANYGYTF
DNA: TGTGCCAGCAGTTCACAGGCGCAAGCTAACTATGGCTACACCTTC
D: NA
J: TRBJ1-2
size: NA
V: TRBV28

CDR3: CASSIGPGTGYGYTF
DNA: TGTGCCAGTAGTATTGGCCCCGGGACAGGGTATGGCTACACCTTC
D: TRBD1
J: TRBJ1-2
size: once
V: TRBV19

CDR3: CASSPQGYDQPQHF
DNA: TGTGCCAGCTCACCGCAGGGGTATGACCAGCCCCAGCATTTT
D: NA
J: TRBJ1-5
size: NA
V: TRBV18

CDR3: CAIWGPTEAFF
DNA: TGTGCCATCTGGGGGCCCACTGAAGCTTTCTTT
D: NA
J: TRBJ1-1
size: NA
V: TRBV12-3/TRBV12-4

CDR3: CASSPAGVGEQYF
DNA: TGTGCCAGCAGCCCAGCGGGGGTTGGGGAGCAGTACTTC
D: TRBD2
J: TRBJ2-7
size: NA
V: TRBV5-6

CDR3: CASSHPWTGADTQYF
DNA: TGTGCCAGCAGCCACCCCTGGACTGGCGCAGATACGCAGTATTTT
D: NA
J: TRBJ2-3
size: NA
V: TRBV14

CDR3: CASSPATLERGGNGYTF
DNA: TGTGCCAGCAGTCCCGCTACCTTGGAGAGGGGGGGGAATGGCTACACCTTC
D: NA
J: TRBJ1-2
size: NA
V: TRBV6-6

CDR3: CASGFGDRAGAQFF
DNA: TGTGCTAGTGGTTTTGGGGACCGAGCGGGGGCGCAGTTCTTC
D: TRBD2
J: TRBJ2-1
size: NA
V: TRBV12-5

CDR3: CASSNTGYGYTF
DNA: TGTGCCAGCAGTAACACGGGATATGGCTACACCTTC
D: NA
J: TRBJ1-2
size: NA
V: TRBV6-5

CDR3: CASSLEPFGGLFF
DNA: TGTGCCAGCAGCTTGGAGCCGTTTGGGGGCCTTTTCTTT
D: NA
J: TRBJ1-1
size: NA
V: TRBV5-6

CDR3: CASSLQGWTDTQYF
DNA: TGTGCCAGCAGCTTACAGGGTTGGACAGATACGCAGTATTTT
D: NA
J: TRBJ2-3
size: NA
V: TRBV14

CDR3: CASSLALGITEAFF
DNA: TGTGCCAGCAGCTTAGCGTTGGGCATCACTGAAGCTTTCTTT
D: NA
J: TRBJ1-1
size: NA
V: TRBV7-9

CDR3: CASSPGQGVPEAFF
DNA: TGTGCCAGCAGCCCAGGACAGGGGGTGCCTGAAGCTTTCTTT
D: TRBD1
J: TRBJ1-1
size: NA
V: TRBV7-9

CDR3: CSAGTIYGYTF
DNA: TGCAGCGCTGGGACAATTTATGGCTACACCTTC
D: NA
J: TRBJ1-2
size: few
V: TRBV29-1

CDR3: CASSLGGLNSNQPQHF
DNA: TGTGCCAGCAGTTTAGGGGGACTCAATAGCAATCAGCCCCAGCATTTT
D: NA
J: TRBJ1-5
size: NA
V: TRBV28

CDR3: CAWSAGTSFTDTQYF
DNA: TGTGCCTGGAGCGCCGGGACTAGCTTCACAGATACGCAGTATTTT
D: TRBD2
J: TRBJ2-3
size: NA
V: TRBV30

CDR3: CASSLPGQETQYF
DNA: TGTGCCAGCAGTCTGCCGGGCCAAGAGACCCAGTACTTC
D: NA
J: TRBJ2-5
size: NA
V: TRBV11-3

CDR3: CASSESRGSTYEQYF
DNA: TGCGCCAGCAGTGAATCCCGGGGGTCCACCTACGAGCAGTACTTC
D: NA
J: TRBJ2-7
size: NA
V: TRBV10-1

CDR3: CASSPGLAGGAGETQYF
DNA: TGTGCCAGCAGCCCCGGACTAGCGGGGGGGGCCGGAGAGACCCAGTACTTC
D: TRBD2
J: TRBJ2-5
size: NA
V: TRBV7-8

CDR3: CASTSTDSNEKLFF
DNA: TGTGCCAGCACCTCGACAGACTCCAATGAAAAACTGTTTTTT
D: NA
J: TRBJ1-4
size: NA
V: TRBV7-9

CDR3: CASSPPSGQGAYGYTF
DNA: TGTGCCAGCTCACCACCCTCGGGACAGGGGGCCTATGGCTACACCTTC
D: TRBD1
J: TRBJ1-2
size: NA
V: TRBV18

CDR3: CASRSPPNGYTF
DNA: TGTGCCAGCAGGAGCCCCCCCAATGGCTACACCTTC
D: NA
J: TRBJ1-2
size: NA
V: TRBV9

CDR3: CASSPLGNTEAFF
DNA: TGTGCCAGCAGTCCTCTAGGGAACACTGAAGCTTTCTTT
D: NA
J: TRBJ1-1
size: NA
V: TRBV12-3/TRBV12-4

CDR3: CASSQAMGGRAEAFF
DNA: TGTGCCAGCAGCCAAGCGATGGGGGGACGCGCTGAAGCTTTCTTT
D: NA
J: TRBJ1-1
size: NA
V: TRBV14

CDR3: CASSLGTGEANTF
DNA: TGCGCCAGCAGCCTAGGGACAGGGGAGGCGAACACCTTC
D: TRBD1
J: TRBJ1-2
size: NA
V: TRBV5-1

CDR3: CASSFSLGLAGADQETQYF
DNA: TGTGCCAGCAGTTTTTCCCTGGGGTTGGCAGGGGCCGATCAAGAGACCCAGTACTTC
D: NA
J: TRBJ2-5
size: once
V: TRBV27

CDR3: CASSLERLAEETQYF
DNA: TGTGCCAGCAGCTTAGAGCGTCTAGCGGAGGAGACCCAGTACTTC
D: TRBD2
J: TRBJ2-5
size: NA
V: TRBV11-2

CDR3: CASSLSGQINSPLHF
DNA: TGTGCCAGCAGTTTATCTGGGCAGATTAATTCACCCCTCCACTTT
D: NA
J: TRBJ1-6
size: NA
V: TRBV27

CDR3: CASSPRGGEWGYTF
DNA: TGTGCCAGCAGTCCGCGTGGAGGGGAGTGGGGCTACACCTTC
D: NA
J: TRBJ1-2
size: NA
V: TRBV6-2/TRBV6-3

CDR3: CASSEDSSGAAGRSTF
DNA: TGTGCCAGCAGTGAAGACTCCAGCGGGGCGGCGGGAAGGTCCACCTTC
D: NA
J: TRBJ1-2
size: NA
V: TRBV6-1

CDR3: CASSQVDLFSAEQPQHF
DNA: TGCGCCAGCAGCCAAGTAGATCTGTTTTCCGCGGAGCAGCCCCAGCATTTT
D: NA
J: TRBJ1-5
size: NA
V: TRBV4-1

CDR3: CASSGQGGVTEAFF
DNA: TGCGCCAGCAGCGGACAGGGTGGGGTCACTGAAGCTTTCTTT
D: TRBD1
J: TRBJ1-1
size: NA
V: TRBV5-1

CDR3: CASRWTSGYTGELFF
DNA: TGTGCCAGCAGATGGACTAGCGGATACACCGGGGAGCTGTTTTTT
D: TRBD2
J: TRBJ2-2
size: NA
V: TRBV5-8

CDR3: CASSQVIPGGYGYTF
DNA: TGCGCCAGCAGCCAAGTTATCCCGGGAGGCTATGGCTACACCTTC
D: NA
J: TRBJ1-2
size: few
V: TRBV4-1

CDR3: CASSLINLGFSDEQFF
DNA: TGTGCCAGCAGCTTGATCAATCTGGGGTTTAGCGATGAGCAGTTCTTC
D: NA
J: TRBJ2-1
size: once
V: TRBV5-5

CDR3: CASSSGRNRGLRTNEKLFF
DNA: TGCGCCAGCAGCTCAGGCAGGAACAGGGGACTGAGGACTAATGAAAAACTGTTTTTT
D: TRBD1
J: TRBJ1-4
size: NA
V: TRBV5-1

CDR3: CASSAIESAQGHF
DNA: TGTGCCAGCAGCGCAATCGAATCAGCACAGGGACACTTC
D: NA
J: TRBJ2-7
size: once
V: TRBV11-1

CDR3: CASTGLQETQYF
DNA: TGTGCCAGCACCGGACTTCAAGAGACCCAGTACTTC
D: NA
J: TRBJ2-5
size: NA
V: TRBV2

CDR3: CASSLTRLLIGQFF
DNA: TGTGCCAGCAGTTTAACGAGACTGTTGATAGGACAGTTCTTC
D: NA
J: TRBJ2-1
size: NA
V: TRBV28